This T cell receptor beta chain was sequenced in a study of Tregs in tolerant kidney transplant recipients. Study findings and constraints: Some patients' samples used different primers over time, so nucleotide sequences weren't comparable.

Sequencing was performed with immunoSEQ multiplex PCR; in TCRdb, only in-frame clones are kept and a portion is missing. Among 75,000 to 85,000 clones listed, more than 85% were seen once. The CDR3 consists of 11 residues. Trimming cost V 5 bases and J 3 bases, with 2 bases left between them. Per the germline V gene, CDR1 is MNHEY and CDR2 is SMNVEV (reference sequence). In its sample, this clone was seen a few times. What it recognizes is unknown. Other DNA sequences in this sample translate to the same CDR3. Thawed PBMCs were FACS-sorted into unstimulated CD4+CD25+CD127- regulatory T cells, CD4+CD25- non-regulatory cells, CD4 and CD8 cells.

The V call is TRBV27, the J call TRBJ2-1; D remains ambiguous. The TCR was taken from a human donor who received a combined kidney and bone marrow transplant. The specimen comprised Tregs from blood, sampled before the transplant. The CDR3 is CASSRYNEQFF. In nucleotides, the CDR3 is TGTGCCAGCAGTCGCTACAATGAGCAGTTCTTC.